This entry lists 13 T cell receptor beta chains sequenced from one sample in a study of T cell responses to AZD1222 COVID-19 vaccine. Generated by immunoSEQ multiplex PCR, the TCRdb table keeps only in-frame clones and is missing some. The sample gives 150,000 to 180,000 clones, less than 95% of which show up once; 1.8% is in the top ten. The material sequenced was peripheral blood, taken on day 0 of AZD1222 vaccination. The receptors derive from an adult in good health.

This rearrangement joins TRBV7-2 to TRBJ1-2; 9 bases are shared with TRBD1. CDR1 and CDR2 from the germline V gene are SGHTA and FQGNSA. The CDR3 sequence is 17 residues long. The J segment lost 5 bases and the V segment lost 1 base, leaving 11 bases of the junction unmatched. CDR3 loop: CASSLERTGELGYGYTF. CDR3 sequence (DNA): TGTGCCAGCAGCTTAGAACGGACAGGGGAACTAGGGTATGGCTACACCTTC.

The chain links TRBV2 to TRBJ1-4; D is possibly TRBD1 (5 bases). The length of the CDR3 is 15 residues. Trimming pared 10 bases from V and 1 base from J, leaving 16 bases between. The germline gives CDR1 SNHLY, CDR2 FYNNEI. The CDR3 bases are TGTGCCACAAACGGGGCAGACCAAACTAATGAAAAACTGTTTTTT. This gives the protein CATNGADQTNEKLFF.

The chain couples TRBV28 to TRBJ2-3; possible D gene TRBD2, 6 bases. CDR3 length: 15 residues. CDR1 and CDR2 (germline): MDHEN, SYDVKM. V lost 6 bases and J lost 3, with 16 bases in between. The CDR3 DNA follows: TGTGCCAGCAGCGTCGTATTAGGGAGGACAGATACGCAGTATTTT. Amino acid sequence: CASSVVLGRTDTQYF.

The rearrangement links TRBV5-4 to TRBJ1-2, with D uncertain. Germline loops: CDR1 SGHNT, CDR2 YYREEE (reference sequence). The V end lost 4 bases, the J end lost 4 bases, and 20 bases lay between the germline ends. This CDR3 region has 16 residues. This chain's CDR3 is CASSQSGWVSIYGYTF. The CDR3 DNA reads as TGTGCCAGCAGCCAGAGTGGGTGGGTATCCATCTATGGCTACACCTTC.

The genes are TRBV7-2 and TRBJ2-5; D ambiguous. V lost 5 bases and J 4 bases, leaving 8 bases between the germline ends. Germline assignment: CDR1 SGHTA and CDR2 FQGNSA. CDR3 length: 12 residues. CDR3 nucleotide sequence: TGTGCCAGCAGCCCAGGTCCAGAGACCCAGTACTTC. Translating it yields CASSPGPETQYF.

The genes are TRBV5-4 and TRBJ2-2; D is unresolved. From germline, CDR1 is SGHNT and CDR2 YYREEE (reference sequence). V shed 5 bases and J shed 0 bases, with 11 bases lying between them. The CDR3 contains 15 residues. The CDR3 coding sequence is TGTGCCAGCAGAACTACACCAACGAACACCGGGGAGCTGTTTTTT. This gives the protein CASRTTPTNTGELFF.

CDR3 bases: TGTGCCAGCAGTCCTCCCGGGCCTATTAATTCACCCCTCCACTTT. Translation gives CASSPPGPINSPLHF. V usage is TRBV28 and J usage is TRBJ1-6; D unclear. Trimming removed 5 bases from V and 6 bases from J, with 14 bases in between. Germline V gives CDR1 MDHEN, CDR2 SYDVKM. CDR3 length equals 15 residues. The whole variable domain, remainder taken from reference TRBV28 and TRBJ1-6, is DVKVTQSSRYLVKRTGEKVFLECVQDMDHENMFWYRQDPGLGLRLIYFSYDVKMKEKGDIPEGYSVSREKKERFSLILESASTNQTSMYLCASSPPGPINSPLHFGNGTRLTVT.

The genes are TRBV27 and TRBJ2-2; 8 nucleotides agree with TRBD2. The CDR3 is 15 residues long. Germline V gene sequence: CDR1 MNHEY, CDR2 SMNVEV (reference sequence). V lost 7 bases to trimming and J lost 5 bases; unmatched junction nucleotides: 9. CDR3 sequence: CASKKGTSGTGELFF. DNA of the CDR3: TGTGCCAGCAAAAAAGGGACTAGTGGGACCGGGGAGCTGTTTTTT.

The V call is TRBV5-1, the J call TRBJ2-1; 8 nucleotides agree with TRBD2. Germline V CDR1 and CDR2: SGHRS, YFSETQ. The CDR3 is 16 amino acids. Trimming removed 6 bases from V and 5 bases from J; junction bases left unmatched: 13. The chain's CDR3 is CASNPHGGETHNEQFF. The DNA for the CDR3 is TGCGCCAGCAACCCGCACGGGGGGGAAACACACAATGAGCAGTTCTTC.

The chain joins TRBV12-3 or TRBV12-4 to TRBJ1-5, with unresolved D. V was clipped by 2 bases and J by 3 bases, with 5 bases between them. CDR3 length equals 13 residues. The CDR3 protein is CASSLQFNQPQHF. In DNA, the CDR3 is TGTGCCAGCAGTTTACAGTTCAATCAGCCCCAGCATTTT.

The gene calls are TRBV6-5 and TRBJ2-7; 9 bases are shared with TRBD1. From germline, CDR1 is MNHEY and CDR2 SVGAGI. There are 15 residues in the CDR3. The V and J ends lost 0 bases and 3 bases, in that order; junction bases with no gene match: 3. CDR3 nucleotide sequence: TGTGCCAGCAGTTACTCCCGGACAGGGGTCTACGAGCAGTACTTC. Translating it yields CASSYSRTGVYEQYF.

This chain uses TRBV5-5 with TRBJ2-7; D gene uncertain. V lost 5 bases to trimming and J lost 4 bases, with 19 bases between them. This CDR3 contains 15 residues. In germline, CDR1 is SGHKS, CDR2 YYEKEE (reference sequence). The CDR3 here is CASSEVTGSGYEQYF. The CDR3 DNA sequence: TGTGCCAGCAGTGAGGTAACTGGGTCTGGATACGAGCAGTACTTC. Together with reference TRBV5-5 and TRBJ2-7, the CDR3 gives the full variable domain: DAGVTQSPTHLIKTRGQQVTLRCSPISGHKSVSWYQQVLGQGPQFIFQYYEKEERGRGNFPDRFSARQFPNYSSELNVNALLLGDSALYLCASSEVTGSGYEQYFGPGTRLTVT.

The chain recombines TRBV10-3 with TRBJ2-4; D is unclear. The CDR3 runs to 17 residues. V was shortened by 3 bases and J by 1 base, with 16 bases between the two germline ends. Per the germline V gene, CDR1 is ENHRY and CDR2 is SYGVKD. CDR3 sequence (DNA): TGTGCCATCAGTGAATTTCCCCCGACTCTGGCCAAAAACATTCAGTACTTC. This codes for CAISEFPPTLAKNIQYF.